These T cell receptor beta chains were read from a single sample in a study of OX40 agonist ivuxolimab in advanced cancers. TCRdb keeps only in-frame clones here, not all; method: immunoSEQ multiplex PCR. The table lists 70,000 or so clones, approximately 86% of them singletons. The starting material was CD4+ or CD8+ T cells sorted from blood, obtained in a trial of the OX40 agonist ivuxolimab. Receptors were obtained from an adult with an advanced solid tumor such as melanoma, head and neck, liver or kidney cancer. Both conserved end residues are part of each CDR3. The D gene is left open where the match is weak. Clone sizes are given selectively: once, few, many, or a class where the clone is expanded.

-,TRBV28,-,TRBJ1-1,TGTGCCAGCAGCGAACGGGAAAATCTCGCTGACACTGAAGCTTTCTTT,CASSERENLADTEAFF
-,TRBV21-1,-,TRBJ1-5,TGTGCCAGCAGCAAAAGGAGGATTAGGGCACGAAGCAATCAGCCCCAGCATTTT,CASSKRRIRARSNQPQHF
-,TRBV10-2,TRBD2,TRBJ2-2,TGCGCCAGTAGCGGGACTACCAGCGGGGTACAGGCGAGAACCGGGGAGCTGTTTTTT,CASSGTTSGVQARTGELFF
-,TRBV11-2,-,TRBJ1-1,TGTGCCAGCAGCTTAGGCCATGAAGCTTTCTTT,CASSLGHEAFF
-,TRBV18,TRBD2,TRBJ2-1,TGTGCCAGCTCACCACGGGAGCGGGAGATGATCGATGAGCAGTTCTTC,CASSPREREMIDEQFF
-,TRBV19,TRBD1,TRBJ1-2,TGTGCCAGTAGTACACAACAGGGGGCGTATGGCTACACCTTC,CASSTQQGAYGYTF
-,TRBV19,TRBD2,TRBJ2-3,TGTGCCAGTAGTGTTACCGGGACTAGCGGGACTAGCACAGATACGCAGTATTTT,CASSVTGTSGTSTDTQYF
-,TRBV5-1,TRBD1,TRBJ1-1,TGCGCCAGCAGCCTGACAGGGGGCACTGAAGCTTTCTTT,CASSLTGGTEAFF
-,TRBV7-2,TRBD2,TRBJ2-3,TGTGCCAGCAGCGTGACCGGGACTAGCGGGGGGGCCCGCGATACGCAGTATTTT,CASSVTGTSGGARDTQYF
-,TRBV5-4,TRBD2,TRBJ2-2,TGTGCCAGCAGCTTGTTTGGAGGACTAGCGGGAGGGGGGACCGGGGAGCTGTTTTTT,CASSLFGGLAGGGTGELFF
-,TRBV28,-,TRBJ2-2,TGTGCCAGCAGCAACAGGGTGTTTAACACCGGGGAGCTGTTTTTT,CASSNRVFNTGELFF
-,TRBV7-9,TRBD1,TRBJ1-5,TGTGCCAGCAGCTTAGAACCCGGGACAGGTCAGCCCCAGCATTTT,CASSLEPGTGQPQHF
once,TRBV2,-,TRBJ2-7,TGTGCCAGCCGAACCCCCCCAATGGACTACGAGCAGTACTTC,CASRTPPMDYEQYF
-,TRBV10-3,-,TRBJ2-1,TGTGCCATCACGCCGGGAGAATCTAATGAGCAGTTCTTC,CAITPGESNEQFF
-,TRBV7-9,-,TRBJ1-6,TGTGCCAGCAGCTTACTCGCGGGGGGAGGAAAATCACCCCTCCACTTT,CASSLLAGGGKSPLHF
-,TRBV27,TRBD1,TRBJ1-1,TGTGCCAGCAGTCCGCGGACAGGTCAAGCTTTCTTT,CASSPRTGQAFF
-,TRBV7-2,TRBD2,TRBJ2-5,TGTGCCAGCAGCTTAGCGCTCTCCCCAGCGGGGGGATACGAGACCCAGTACTTC,CASSLALSPAGGYETQYF
-,TRBV19,TRBD1,TRBJ1-1,TGTGCCAGTAGTAAGGACAGGGGGAACACTGAAGCTTTCTTT,CASSKDRGNTEAFF
few,TRBV5-4,-,TRBJ1-2,TGTGCCAGCAGCTTGGATCCAGGGGAAGCCTATGGCTACACCTTC,CASSLDPGEAYGYTF
few,TRBV7-6,-,TRBJ1-3,TGTGCCAGCTGGCCGGGGCGAGGAGGGCACACCATATATTTT,CASWPGRGGHTIYF
-,TRBV29-1,-,TRBJ2-3,TGCAGCGCCCACGCGACCCAAGATACGCAGTATTTT,CSAHATQDTQYF
once,TRBV6-6,TRBD2,TRBJ2-3,TGTGCCAGCAAAGATCTAGCGGGGGCCACAGATACGCAGTATTTT,CASKDLAGATDTQYF
-,TRBV2,-,TRBJ2-2,TGTGCCAGCACGGGCGGACACACCGGGGAGCTGTTTTTT,CASTGGHTGELFF
-,TRBV7-3,TRBD2,TRBJ2-3,TGTGCCAGCAGCTCCGGACTAGCGAGTACGCAGTATTTT,CASSSGLASTQYF
-,TRBV20-1,TRBD2,TRBJ2-5,TGCAGCCGGACCGGGGGGGAGACCCAGTACTTC,CSRTGGETQYF
-,TRBV28,-,TRBJ2-3,TGTGCCAGCACTCTCCAGGGAGACGGCACAGATACGCAGTATTTT,CASTLQGDGTDTQYF
-,TRBV5-1,-,TRBJ2-3,TGCGCCAGCAGTCGCCCAGGGTCAGATACGCAGTATTTT,CASSRPGSDTQYF
-,TRBV6-6,-,TRBJ2-5,TGTGCCAGCGTCGGAGGAGGAGAGACCCAGTACTTC,CASVGGGETQYF
-,TRBV7-6,-,TRBJ1-1,TGTGCCAGCAGCTTAACGGGCTCCGGGGCTCAAGCTTTCTTT,CASSLTGSGAQAFF
-,TRBV5-1,TRBD1,TRBJ2-2,TGCGCCAGCAGATCCCGGGACAGGGGGACCGGGGAGCTGTTTTTT,CASRSRDRGTGELFF
-,TRBV29-1,-,TRBJ1-2,TGCAGCGTTGAAGATCGGCTCGGGAATGGCTACACCTTC,CSVEDRLGNGYTF
few,TRBV29-1,-,TRBJ2-3,TGCAGCGCCAGGCTCAACCCCCAGGGGAGCACAGATACGCAGTATTTT,CSARLNPQGSTDTQYF
-,TRBV9,-,TRBJ2-4,TGTGCCAGCAGCGCCCAGCAGGGGAACATTCAGTACTTC,CASSAQQGNIQYF
once,TRBV18,-,TRBJ1-2,TGTGCCAGCTCAGCGACCGGTGGCTACACCTTC,CASSATGGYTF
-,TRBV19,-,TRBJ1-1,TGTGCCAGTAGTCTGCAGACAGGAATGAACACTGAAGCTTTCTTT,CASSLQTGMNTEAFF
-,TRBV5-1,TRBD1,TRBJ1-2,TGCGCCAGCAGCATAGACAGGGTAGAGGTTAACACCTTC,CASSIDRVEVNTF
-,TRBV5-5,-,TRBJ2-1,TGTGCCAGCAGCTTTGTCTACAATGAGCAGTTCTTC,CASSFVYNEQFF
-,TRBV14,TRBD1,TRBJ2-2,TGTGCCAGCAGCCAGTTGACAGGGGTGGGCACCGGGGAGCTGTTTTTT,CASSQLTGVGTGELFF
-,TRBV5-1,-,TRBJ1-1,TGCGCCAGCAGCCCCTATCACAGTAACACTGAAGCTTTCTTT,CASSPYHSNTEAFF
-,TRBV6-4,-,TRBJ1-1,TGTGCCAGCAGTGAATTCCCCGGAACTTCCCAAGCTTTCTTT,CASSEFPGTSQAFF
-,TRBV6-1,-,TRBJ1-5,TGTGCCAGCAGTGAAGCGCTTAATCAGCCCCAGCATTTT,CASSEALNQPQHF
-,TRBV11-3,-,TRBJ2-1,TGTGCCAGCAGCTTAGTGGGAAGCTCCTACAATGAGCAGTTCTTC,CASSLVGSSYNEQFF
-,TRBV10-2,TRBD2,TRBJ2-5,TGCGCCAGCAATCAAGCGGGGGGGCAAGAGACCCAGTACTTC,CASNQAGGQETQYF
-,TRBV6-1,-,TRBJ1-3,TGTGCCAGCAGTCCACAGGGTACTGCTGGAAACACCATATATTTT,CASSPQGTAGNTIYF
-,TRBV9,TRBD1,TRBJ1-1,TGTGCCAGCAGCTCACAGGGGCAAATGAACACTGAAGCTTTCTTT,CASSSQGQMNTEAFF
-,TRBV5-1,-,TRBJ2-2,TGCGCCAGCAGCTTGGGGGGAAATAGGAACACCGGGGAGCTGTTTTTT,CASSLGGNRNTGELFF
-,TRBV27,TRBD2,TRBJ2-7,TGTGCCAGCAGTTTATCTAGCGGGAGCTACGAGCAGTACTTC,CASSLSSGSYEQYF
-,TRBV4-2,TRBD2,TRBJ2-7,TGTGCCAGCAGCCAACCGACTAGCGGGAGTGGCCACGAGCAGTACTTC,CASSQPTSGSGHEQYF
-,TRBV7-8,-,TRBJ1-1,TGTGCCAGCAGCTCTAATTATGAAGCTTTCTTT,CASSSNYEAFF
-,TRBV7-2,-,TRBJ2-3,TGTGCCAGCAACAGGGACCAGGGCGCAGATACGCAGTATTTT,CASNRDQGADTQYF
-,TRBV12-5,-,TRBJ2-1,TGTGCTAGTGGTTTGGTACTGACAGCCTTCCCCAATGAGCAGTTCTTC,CASGLVLTAFPNEQFF
-,TRBV29-1,TRBD1,TRBJ1-2,TGCAGCGTTGACAGGACAGGGGGTTACGGCTACACCTTC,CSVDRTGGYGYTF
-,TRBV7-2,TRBD1,TRBJ1-1,TGTGCCAGCAGCTTGGCGGGACAGGGGAACACTGAAGCTTTCTTT,CASSLAGQGNTEAFF
-,TRBV28,-,TRBJ1-6,TGTGCCAGCTGCCATCGAGAAGGGTTAGGTTCACCCCTCCACTTT,CASCHREGLGSPLHF
once,TRBV7-3,-,TRBJ2-1,TGTGCCAGCAGCTTAAGCGGCACAACCTACAATGAGCAGTTCTTC,CASSLSGTTYNEQFF
-,TRBV18,-,TRBJ2-7,TGTGCCAGCTCACCACGGAGAGGCTACGAGCAGTACTTC,CASSPRRGYEQYF
-,TRBV7-2,TRBD2,TRBJ2-1,TGTGCCAGCAGCTTAGTCCGTTCCACGACTAGCGGGAGTTCGGATGAGCAGTTCTTC,CASSLVRSTTSGSSDEQFF
-,TRBV5-1,-,TRBJ1-5,TGCGCCAGCAGCTTAGGGCAGGGTGGGAATCAGCCCCAGCATTTT,CASSLGQGGNQPQHF
-,TRBV28,-,TRBJ1-1,TGTGCCAGCAGTGGGGCAGAAAGGGCGGTAACTGAAGCTTTCTTT,CASSGAERAVTEAFF
-,TRBV10-3,-,TRBJ1-1,TGTGCCATCAGCTCCGGGACTTACGCTGAAGCTTTCTTT,CAISSGTYAEAFF